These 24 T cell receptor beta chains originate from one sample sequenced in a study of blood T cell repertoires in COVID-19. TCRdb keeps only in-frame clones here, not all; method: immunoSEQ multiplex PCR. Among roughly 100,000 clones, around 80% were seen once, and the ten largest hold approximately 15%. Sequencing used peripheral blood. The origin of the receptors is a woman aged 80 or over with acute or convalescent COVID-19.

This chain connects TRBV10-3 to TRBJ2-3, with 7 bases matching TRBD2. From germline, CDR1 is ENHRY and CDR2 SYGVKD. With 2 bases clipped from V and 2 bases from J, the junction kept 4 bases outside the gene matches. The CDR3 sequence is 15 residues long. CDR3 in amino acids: CAISEGTSDTDTQYF. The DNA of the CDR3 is TGTGCCATCAGTGAGGGAACTAGCGACACAGATACGCAGTATTTT.

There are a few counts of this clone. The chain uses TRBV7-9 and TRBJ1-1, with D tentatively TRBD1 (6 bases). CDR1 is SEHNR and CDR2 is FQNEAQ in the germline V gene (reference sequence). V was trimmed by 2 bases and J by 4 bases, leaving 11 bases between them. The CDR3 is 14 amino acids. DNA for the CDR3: TGTGCCAGCAGCTTAAACAGGGACCTCACTGAAGCTTTCTTT. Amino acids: CASSLNRDLTEAFF.

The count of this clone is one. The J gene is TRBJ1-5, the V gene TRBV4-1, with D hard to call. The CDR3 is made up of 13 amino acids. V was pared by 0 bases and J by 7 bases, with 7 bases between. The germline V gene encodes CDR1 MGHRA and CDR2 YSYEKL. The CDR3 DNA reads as TGCGCCAGCAGCCAAGAGCAGAGGCAGCCCCAGCATTTT. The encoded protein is CASSQEQRQPQHF.

The CDR3 DNA reads as TGTGCCAGCAGCGTGTCCGGGACTAGCGGCATTAAGCAGTTCTTC. Translating gives CASSVSGTSGIKQFF. This sequence joins TRBV9 and TRBJ2-1; 11 bases are shared with TRBD2. The ends lost 2 bases at V and 11 bases at J; junction bases unmatched: 9. The V gene's germline CDR1 is SGDLS and CDR2 YYNGEE. CDR3 size: 15 residues.

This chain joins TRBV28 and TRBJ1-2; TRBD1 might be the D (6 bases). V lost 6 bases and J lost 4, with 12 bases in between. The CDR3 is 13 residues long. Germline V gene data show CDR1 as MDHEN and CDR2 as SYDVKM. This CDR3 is CASSRTGIYGYTF. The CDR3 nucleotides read TGTGCCAGCAGCCGAACAGGGATCTATGGCTACACCTTC.

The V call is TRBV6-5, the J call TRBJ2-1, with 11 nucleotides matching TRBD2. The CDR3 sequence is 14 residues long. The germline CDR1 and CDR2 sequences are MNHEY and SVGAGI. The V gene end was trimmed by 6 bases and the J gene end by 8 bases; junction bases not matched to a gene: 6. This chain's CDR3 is CASRLAGGPDEQFF. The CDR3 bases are TGTGCCAGCAGATTAGCGGGAGGGCCGGATGAGCAGTTCTTC.

The CDR3 here is CASSTGAQGWRTEAFF. DNA for the CDR3: TGTGCCAGTAGTACCGGAGCTCAGGGTTGGAGAACTGAAGCTTTCTTT. This rearrangement joins TRBV19 to TRBJ1-1, with a possible D match to TRBD1 (5 bases). V was clipped by 4 bases and J by 5 bases, with 20 bases between them. The CDR3 length is 16 residues. CDR1 is LNHDA, CDR2 SQIVND, per germline (reference sequence).

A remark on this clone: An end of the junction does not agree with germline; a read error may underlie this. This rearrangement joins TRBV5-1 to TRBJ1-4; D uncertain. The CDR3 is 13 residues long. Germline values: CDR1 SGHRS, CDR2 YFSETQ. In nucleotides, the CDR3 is TGCGCCAGCAGCTTATCCCCTAACGAAAAACTGTTTTTT. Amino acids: CASSLSPNEKLFF.

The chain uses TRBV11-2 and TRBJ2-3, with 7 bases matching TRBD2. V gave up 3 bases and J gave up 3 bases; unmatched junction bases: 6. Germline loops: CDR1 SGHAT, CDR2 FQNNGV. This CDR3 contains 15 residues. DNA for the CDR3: TGTGCCAGCAGCTTTAATGCGGGAGCTACAGATACGCAGTATTTT. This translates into CASSFNAGATDTQYF.

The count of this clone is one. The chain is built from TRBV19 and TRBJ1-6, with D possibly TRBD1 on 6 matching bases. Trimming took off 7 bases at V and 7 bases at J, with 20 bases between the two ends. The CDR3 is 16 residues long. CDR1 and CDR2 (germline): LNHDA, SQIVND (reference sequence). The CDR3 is CASTSRDTRANSPLHF. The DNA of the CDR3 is TGTGCCAGTACCTCCCGGGACACAAGGGCGAATTCACCCCTCCACTTT.

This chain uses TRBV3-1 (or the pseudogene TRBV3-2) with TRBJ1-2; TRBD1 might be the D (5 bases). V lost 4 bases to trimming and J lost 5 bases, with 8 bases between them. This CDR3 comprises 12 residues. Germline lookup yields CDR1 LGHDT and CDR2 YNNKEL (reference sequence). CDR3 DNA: TGTGCCAGCAGCCGCGGGGGGTATGGCTACACCTTC. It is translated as CASSRGGYGYTF.

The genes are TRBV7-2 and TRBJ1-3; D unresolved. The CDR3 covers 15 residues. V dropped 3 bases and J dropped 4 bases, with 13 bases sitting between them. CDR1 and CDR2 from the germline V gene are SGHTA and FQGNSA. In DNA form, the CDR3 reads TGTGCCAGCAGCTTTTCTGGTGAGATCGGAAACACCATATATTTT. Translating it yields CASSFSGEIGNTIYF.

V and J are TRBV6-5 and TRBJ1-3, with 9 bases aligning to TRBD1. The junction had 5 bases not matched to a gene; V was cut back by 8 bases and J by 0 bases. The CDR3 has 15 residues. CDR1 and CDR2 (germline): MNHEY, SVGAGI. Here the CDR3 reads CASRRTGDSGNTIYF. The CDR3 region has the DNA TGTGCCAGCCGCAGGACAGGGGACTCTGGAAACACCATATATTTT.

The CDR3 region has the DNA TGTGCCAGCAGTTACGAGGTGTTAAATGAAAAACTGTTTTTT. This encodes CASSYEVLNEKLFF. The rearrangement uses TRBV6-6 and TRBJ1-4; D gene unclear. Germline CDR1 and CDR2: MNHNY and SVGAGI (reference sequence). V was shortened by 2 bases and J by 5 bases, with 9 bases between the two germline ends. The CDR3 covers 14 residues.

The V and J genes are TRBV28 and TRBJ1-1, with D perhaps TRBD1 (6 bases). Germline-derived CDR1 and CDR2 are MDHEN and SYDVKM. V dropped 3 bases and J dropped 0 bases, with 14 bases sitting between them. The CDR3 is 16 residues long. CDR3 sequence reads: CASSLALDRLNTEAFF. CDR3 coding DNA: TGTGCCAGCAGTTTGGCCTTGGACAGACTGAACACTGAAGCTTTCTTT.

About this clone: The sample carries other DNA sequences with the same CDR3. The CDR3 bases are TGTGCCAGCAGTCCAGGACAGGTCACAGATACGCAGTATTTT. Encoded protein: CASSPGQVTDTQYF. This sequence joins TRBV28 and TRBJ2-3; 7 positions agree with TRBD1. CDR3 length: 14 amino acids. Germline V gene data show CDR1 as MDHEN and CDR2 as SYDVKM. Trimming at V came to 5 bases and at J to 2 bases, leaving 4 bases not matched to a gene.

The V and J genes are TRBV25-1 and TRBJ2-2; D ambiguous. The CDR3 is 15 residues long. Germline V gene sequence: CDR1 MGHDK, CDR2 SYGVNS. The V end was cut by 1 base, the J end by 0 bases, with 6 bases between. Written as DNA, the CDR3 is TGTGCCAGCAGTGAATCCAGAACGAACACCGGGGAGCTGTTTTTT. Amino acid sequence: CASSESRTNTGELFF.

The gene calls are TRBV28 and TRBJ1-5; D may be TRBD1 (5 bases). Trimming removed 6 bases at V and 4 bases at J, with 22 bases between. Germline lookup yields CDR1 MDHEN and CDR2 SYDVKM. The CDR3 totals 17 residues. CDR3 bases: TGTGCCAGCAGCCAAGTGGGGACTCGGGTGAGGAATCAGCCCCAGCATTTT. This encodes CASSQVGTRVRNQPQHF.

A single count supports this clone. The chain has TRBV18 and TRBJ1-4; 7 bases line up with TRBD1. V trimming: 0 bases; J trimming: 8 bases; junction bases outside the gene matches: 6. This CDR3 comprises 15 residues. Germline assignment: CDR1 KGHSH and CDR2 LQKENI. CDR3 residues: CASSPPEGAEEKLFF. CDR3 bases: TGTGCCAGCTCACCACCGGAGGGGGCGGAGGAAAAACTGTTTTTT. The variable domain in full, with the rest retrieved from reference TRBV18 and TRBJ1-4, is NAGVMQNPRHLVRRRGQEARLRCSPMKGHSHVYWYRQLPEEGLKFMVYLQKENIIDESGMPKERFSAEFPKEGPSILRIQQVVRGDSAAYFCASSPPEGAEEKLFFGSGTQLSVL.

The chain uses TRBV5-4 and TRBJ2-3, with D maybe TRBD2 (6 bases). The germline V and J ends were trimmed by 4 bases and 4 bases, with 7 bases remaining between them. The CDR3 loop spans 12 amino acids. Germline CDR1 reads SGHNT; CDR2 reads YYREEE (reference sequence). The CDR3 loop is CASSERADTQYF. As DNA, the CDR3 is TGTGCCAGCAGCGAGCGGGCAGATACGCAGTATTTT.

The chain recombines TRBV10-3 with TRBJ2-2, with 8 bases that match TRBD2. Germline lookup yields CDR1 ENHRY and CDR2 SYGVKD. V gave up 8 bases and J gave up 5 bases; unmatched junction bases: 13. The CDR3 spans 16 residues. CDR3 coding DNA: TGTGCCATCTTGAGATCGAGCGGGAGCGTGACCGGGGAGCTGTTTTTT. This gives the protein CAILRSSGSVTGELFF.

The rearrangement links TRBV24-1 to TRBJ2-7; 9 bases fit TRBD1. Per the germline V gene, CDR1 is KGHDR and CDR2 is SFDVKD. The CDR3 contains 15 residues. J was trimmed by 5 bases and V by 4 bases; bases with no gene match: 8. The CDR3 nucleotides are TGTGCCACCAGTGAAGCCGGGACAGGGATCCACGAGCAGTACTTC. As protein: CATSEAGTGIHEQYF.

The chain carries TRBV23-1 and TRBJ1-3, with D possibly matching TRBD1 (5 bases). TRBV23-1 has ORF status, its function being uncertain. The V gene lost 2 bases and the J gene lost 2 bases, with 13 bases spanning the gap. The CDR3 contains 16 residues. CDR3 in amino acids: CASSQPTGRTGNTIYF. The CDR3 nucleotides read TGCGCCAGCAGTCAACCCACAGGTAGAACTGGAAACACCATATATTTT.

The CDR3 region has the DNA TGTGCCAGCAGCCATACGACTATATCCTACAATGAGCAGTTCTTC. Amino acid sequence: CASSHTTISYNEQFF. The V gene is TRBV3-1 (or the pseudogene TRBV3-2), the J gene TRBJ2-1; D perhaps matches TRBD2 (5 bases). The germline V gene encodes CDR1 LGHDT and CDR2 YNNKEL (reference sequence). The CDR3 runs to 15 residues. Trimming shortened V by 3 bases and J by 1 base, and 10 bases separated the two germline ends.